This T cell receptor (beta chain) was found in a study of beta chain features in type 1 diabetes. Across the study: Examination of sorted cells across all samples involved 90 million to 120 million cells. Study-wide findings and caveats: Type 1 diabetes patients had moderately but significantly shorter TCRB CDR3s in all four CD4+ subsets.

Since all of the isolated RNA was reverse transcribed, expressed TCRB transcripts were what got sequenced. Naive, central memory and regulatory T cell samples averaged approximately 3.9 million immunoSEQ reads each. Some clones are missing from TCRdb's copy, which holds only in-frame ones; the method was immunoSEQ multiplex PCR. The table lists 300,000 to 450,000 clones, around a tenth of them singletons, with over 0.45% in the top ten. A note on this clone: No antigen is known for it.

One heparinised draw of blood, averaging about 110 mL, came from each donor. This CDR3 has 15 amino acids. The V and J ends lost 3 bases and 4 bases, in that order; junction bases with no gene match: 5. In germline, CDR1 is SGDLS, CDR2 YYNGEE. The rearrangement uses TRBV9 and TRBJ1-5, with 9 bases lining up with TRBD1. The sequenced sample consisted of central memory CD4+ T cells from blood. This sequence was found in a man aged 25 to 45 with type 1 diabetes. The DNA of the CDR3 is TGTGCCAGCAGCGCCGGACAGGGGTGGAATCAGCCCCAGCATTTT. Translating it yields CASSAGQGWNQPQHF.